Included here is one T cell receptor beta chain sequence, with context. What it binds is not known. Time point: week 23, last vaccination. With topical imiquimod, each dose of the vaccine consisted of 300 ug of mutant IDH1 20-mer peptide. The record originates from a study of a mutant IDH1 vaccine in newly diagnosed glioma. Study overall: Vaccination began 4-6 weeks post radiotherapy alone, or with temozolomide cycles.

Measured with immunoSEQ multiplex PCR; TCRdb has only the in-frame clones, and not every one. The sample records some 70,000 clones, approximately 80% being singletons. Deletions cut 2 bases from V and 4 bases from J, with 9 bases between. Germline CDR1 reads SGHVS; CDR2 reads FNYEAQ. CDR3 size: 14 residues. The J gene is TRBJ1-5, the V gene TRBV7-6; D unresolved. This material consisted of PBMCs, taken from a glioma patient whose treatment included an IDH1 peptide vaccine. The receptor's source is a man between 18 and 29 years old with glioma. This chain's CDR3 is CASSLYPGNQPQHF. CDR3 DNA sequence: TGTGCCAGCAGCTTATACCCGGGGAATCAGCCCCAGCATTTT. The complete variable domain, with remaining parts taken from reference TRBV7-6 and TRBJ1-5, reads GAGVSQSPRYKVTKRGQDVALRCDPISGHVSLYWYRQALGQGPEFLTYFNYEAQQDKSGLPNDRFSAERPEGSISTLTIQRTEQRDSAMYRCASSLYPGNQPQHFGDGTRLSIL.